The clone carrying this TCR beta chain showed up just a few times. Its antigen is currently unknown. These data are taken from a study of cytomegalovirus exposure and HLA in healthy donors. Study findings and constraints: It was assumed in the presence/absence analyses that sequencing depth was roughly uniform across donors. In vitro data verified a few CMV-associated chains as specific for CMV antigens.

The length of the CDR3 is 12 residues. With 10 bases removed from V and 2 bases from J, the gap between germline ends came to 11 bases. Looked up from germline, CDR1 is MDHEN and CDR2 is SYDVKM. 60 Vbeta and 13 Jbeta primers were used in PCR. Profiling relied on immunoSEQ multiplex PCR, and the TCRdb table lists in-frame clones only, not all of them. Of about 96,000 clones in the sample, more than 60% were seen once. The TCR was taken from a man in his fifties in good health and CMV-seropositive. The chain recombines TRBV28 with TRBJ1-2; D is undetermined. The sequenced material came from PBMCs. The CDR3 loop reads CATPGSNYGYTF. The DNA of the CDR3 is TGTGCCACTCCGGGGTCCAACTATGGCTACACCTTC.